The 2 T cell receptor beta chains reported below all come from one sample, sequenced in a study of cytomegalovirus exposure and HLA in healthy donors. Libraries were prepared by immunoSEQ multiplex PCR; TCRdb keeps only in-frame clonotypes and omits some of them. Here the sample spans 100,000 to 130,000 clones, approximately 96% being singletons. The sequenced sample was PBMCs. The receptors stem from a woman younger than 35 in good health and CMV-seronegative.

In this sample, this clone turned up once. The J gene is TRBJ2-1, the V gene TRBV7-3, with D possibly being TRBD1 (5 bases). Trimming removed 5 bases from V and 10 bases from J, with 18 bases in between. The length of the CDR3 is 14 residues. Germline assignment: CDR1 SGHTA and CDR2 FQGTGA. In DNA form, the CDR3 reads TGTGCCAGCAGCACACACAAAGGACACTACGAGCAGTTCTTC. Its translation: CASSTHKGHYEQFF.

The CDR3 here is CASSKIQGMNTEAFF. CDR3 coding DNA: TGTGCCAGCAGTAAAATACAGGGAATGAACACTGAAGCTTTCTTT. The genes are TRBV27 and TRBJ1-1, with TRBD1 as a possible D gene (6 bases). Deletions cut 5 bases from V and 0 bases from J, with 13 bases between. This CDR3 is built from 15 residues. Per the germline V gene, CDR1 is MNHEY and CDR2 is SMNVEV (reference sequence).